This paragraph reports one TCR beta chain. No antigen is known for it. Germline V gene lookup returns CDR1 SGHKS and CDR2 YYEKEE (reference sequence). V lost 4 bases and J 2 bases, leaving 13 bases between the germline ends. The CDR3 has 14 residues. Antigen-specific CD4+ T cells were expanded with viral peptide pools in the ViraFEST assay before sequencing. Once cultured for more than nine days, the cells underwent separation to obtain CD4+ T cells. In the vaccine recipients, nucleocapsid antibodies were negative and there was no prior SARS-CoV-2 infection. Method: immunoSEQ multiplex PCR; TCRdb's copy keeps in-frame clones and lacks some. The sample has 41,000 or so clones, over 60% seen once. These data come from a study of vaccination effects on CD4 cells after COVID-19. Regarding the study as a whole: The vaccine-induced clones of healthy vaccinees included only 1 of 255 that cross-reacted with common cold coronaviruses.

The sequencing here drew on CD4+ T cells from PBMCs cultured with HCoV-NL63 spike peptides, taken before COVID-19 vaccination. This TCR was recovered from a human donor who received a COVID-19 vaccine. V gene TRBV5-5 combines with J gene TRBJ2-7; D not resolved. The CDR3 DNA sequence: TGTGCCAGCAGCGCCACTTACACAGCCTACGAGCAGTACGTC. Its translation: CASSATYTAYEQYV.